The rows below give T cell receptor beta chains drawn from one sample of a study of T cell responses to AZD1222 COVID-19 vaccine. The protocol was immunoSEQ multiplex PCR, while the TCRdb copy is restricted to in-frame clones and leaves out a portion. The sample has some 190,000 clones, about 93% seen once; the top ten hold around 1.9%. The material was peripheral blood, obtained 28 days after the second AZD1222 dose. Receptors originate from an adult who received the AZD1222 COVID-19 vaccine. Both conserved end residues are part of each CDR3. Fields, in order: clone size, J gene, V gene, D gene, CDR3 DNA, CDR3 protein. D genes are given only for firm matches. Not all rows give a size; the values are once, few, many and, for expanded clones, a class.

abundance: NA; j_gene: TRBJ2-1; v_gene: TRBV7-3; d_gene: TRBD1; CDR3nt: TGTGCCAGCAGCTCCGATCAGGGGACAGGGTACAATGAGCAGTTCTTC; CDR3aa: CASSSDQGTGYNEQFF
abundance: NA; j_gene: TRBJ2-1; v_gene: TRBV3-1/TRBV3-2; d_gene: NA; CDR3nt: TGTGCCAGCAGCCAAGATTTGACTCCCGGGGGGCGGTTCTTC; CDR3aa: CASSQDLTPGGRFF
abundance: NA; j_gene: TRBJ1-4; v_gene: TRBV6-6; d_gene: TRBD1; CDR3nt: TGTGCCAGCAGGATCGGGACAGGGGATAGAAAACTGTTTTTT; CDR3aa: CASRIGTGDRKLFF
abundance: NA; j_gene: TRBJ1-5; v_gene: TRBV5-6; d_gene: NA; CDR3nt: TGTGCCAGCAGCTGGGGGTTGGGCAATCAGCCCCAGCATTTT; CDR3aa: CASSWGLGNQPQHF
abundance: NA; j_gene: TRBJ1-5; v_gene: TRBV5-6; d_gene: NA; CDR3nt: TGTGCCAGCAGCTTGGCAGGGTCGGGGAATCAGCCCCAGCATTTT; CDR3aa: CASSLAGSGNQPQHF
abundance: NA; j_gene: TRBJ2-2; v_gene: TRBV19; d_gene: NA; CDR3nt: TGTGCCGCGGCGGGCACCGGGGAGCTGTTTTTT; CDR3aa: CAAAGTGELFF
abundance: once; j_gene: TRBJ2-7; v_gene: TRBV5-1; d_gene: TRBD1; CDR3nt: TGCGCCAGCAGCGTCGGGACAGGAGGTGTGCAGTACTTC; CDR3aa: CASSVGTGGVQYF
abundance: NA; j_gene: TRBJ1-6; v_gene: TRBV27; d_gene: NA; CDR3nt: TGTGCCAGCAGTTTAGAGGGCGGCTGGAGCTCCTATAATTCACCCCTCCACTTT; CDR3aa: CASSLEGGWSSYNSPLHF
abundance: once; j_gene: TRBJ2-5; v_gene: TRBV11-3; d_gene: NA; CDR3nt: TGTGCCAGCCGCTACCAAGAGACCCAGTACTTC; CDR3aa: CASRYQETQYF
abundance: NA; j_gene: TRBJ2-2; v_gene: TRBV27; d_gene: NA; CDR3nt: TGTGCCAGCAGTTTATTCAGACCTTTGAGCACCGGGGAGCTGTTTTTT; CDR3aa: CASSLFRPLSTGELFF
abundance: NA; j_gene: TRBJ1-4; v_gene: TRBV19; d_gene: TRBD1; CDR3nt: TGTGCCAGTAGTACCGGACAGGGCGGTGAAAAACTGTTTTTT; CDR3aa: CASSTGQGGEKLFF
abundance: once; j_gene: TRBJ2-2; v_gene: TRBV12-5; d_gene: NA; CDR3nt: TGTGCTAGTGGCATCGAGGAACCCTGGGCCGGGCTAGCGACCGACACCGGGGAGCTGTTTTTT; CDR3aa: CASGIEEPWAGLATDTGELFF
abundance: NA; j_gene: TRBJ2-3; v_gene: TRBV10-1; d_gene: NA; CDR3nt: TGCGCCAGCAGTGAGTCTGCGGAACCTTCAGATACGCAGTATTTT; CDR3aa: CASSESAEPSDTQYF
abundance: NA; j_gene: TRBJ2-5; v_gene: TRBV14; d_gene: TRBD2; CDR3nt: TGTGCCAGCAGCCAAGCGGGACTAGCGGGCCTAGGGACCCAGTACTTC; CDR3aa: CASSQAGLAGLGTQYF
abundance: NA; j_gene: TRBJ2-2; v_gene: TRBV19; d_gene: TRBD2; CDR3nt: TGTGCCAGTAGTATGGGCCGGGAGGGCACCGGGGAGCTGTTTTTT; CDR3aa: CASSMGREGTGELFF
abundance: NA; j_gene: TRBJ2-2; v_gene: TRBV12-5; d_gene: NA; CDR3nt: TGTGCTAGTGGGTTAGGAGTGAACACCGGGGAGCTGTTTTTT; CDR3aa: CASGLGVNTGELFF
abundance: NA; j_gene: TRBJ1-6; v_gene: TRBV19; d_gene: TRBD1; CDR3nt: TGTGCCAGTCGGGGACAGGGGGCAGGTTCACCCCTCCACTTT; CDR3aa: CASRGQGAGSPLHF
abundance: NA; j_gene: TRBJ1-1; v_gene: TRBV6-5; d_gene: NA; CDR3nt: TGTGCCGCCGTGGAGTTCGGTGAAGCTTTCTTT; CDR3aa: CAAVEFGEAFF
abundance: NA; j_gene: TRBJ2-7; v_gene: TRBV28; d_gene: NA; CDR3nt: TGTGCCAGCACCGGGCCCCTCATCTACGAGCAGTACTTC; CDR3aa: CASTGPLIYEQYF
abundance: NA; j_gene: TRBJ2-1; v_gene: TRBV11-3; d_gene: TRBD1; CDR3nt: TGTGCCAGCAGCTGGAAACAAACAGGGGGCAATGAGCAGTTCTTC; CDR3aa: CASSWKQTGGNEQFF
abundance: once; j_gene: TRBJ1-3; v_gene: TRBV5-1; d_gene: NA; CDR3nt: TGCGCCAGCAGCTTGGAAGCAGGGCCTGGAAACACCATATATTTT; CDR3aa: CASSLEAGPGNTIYF
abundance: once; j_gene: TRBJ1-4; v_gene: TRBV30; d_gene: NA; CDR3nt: TGTGCCGCCTGGGACGAGGGGTGGTTCGCAACTAATGAAAAACTGTTTTTT; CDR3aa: CAAWDEGWFATNEKLFF
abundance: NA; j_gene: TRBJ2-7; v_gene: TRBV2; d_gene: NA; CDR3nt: TGTGCCAGCAGTACCGGGACGGCCTTTGAGCAGTACTTC; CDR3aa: CASSTGTAFEQYF
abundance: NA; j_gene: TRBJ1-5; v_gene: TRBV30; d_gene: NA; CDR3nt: TGTGCCTGGAGTGGGACAGTTCCAAATCAGCCCCAGCATTTT; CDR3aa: CAWSGTVPNQPQHF
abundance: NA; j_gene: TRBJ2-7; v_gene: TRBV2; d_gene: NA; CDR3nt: TGTGCCAGCAGGCTTGGGACTGTCACCTACGAGCAGTACTTC; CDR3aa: CASRLGTVTYEQYF
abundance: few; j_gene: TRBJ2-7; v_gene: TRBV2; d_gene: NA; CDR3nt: TGTGCCAGCAGTGAAGGGCAGGGCGGGTACGAGCAGTACTTC; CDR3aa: CASSEGQGGYEQYF
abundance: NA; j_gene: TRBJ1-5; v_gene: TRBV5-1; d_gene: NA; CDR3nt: TGCGCCAGCAGCCCGCAGGGGTCCAATCAGCCCCAGCATTTT; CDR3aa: CASSPQGSNQPQHF
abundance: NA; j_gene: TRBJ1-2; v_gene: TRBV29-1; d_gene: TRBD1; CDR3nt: TGCAGCGTTGATCGTCAGGGGGCCGGCTATGGCTACACCTTC; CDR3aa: CSVDRQGAGYGYTF
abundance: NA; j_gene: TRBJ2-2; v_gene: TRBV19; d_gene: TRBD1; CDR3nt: TGTGCCAGTAGTAACCGAGGACAGGTCAACACCGGGGAGCTGTTTTTT; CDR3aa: CASSNRGQVNTGELFF
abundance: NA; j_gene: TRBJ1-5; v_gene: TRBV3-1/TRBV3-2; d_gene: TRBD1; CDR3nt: TGTGCCAGCAGCCCCCAGGGGGGGGCCCACATCCAGCCCCAGCATTTT; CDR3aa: CASSPQGGAHIQPQHF
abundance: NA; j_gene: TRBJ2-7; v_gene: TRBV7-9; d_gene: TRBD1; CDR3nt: TGTGCCAGCAGCTCACCCTCCGGGACAGATAACTACGAGCAGTACTTC; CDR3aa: CASSSPSGTDNYEQYF
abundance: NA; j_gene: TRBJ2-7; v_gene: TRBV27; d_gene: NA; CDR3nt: TGTGCCAGCAGCCGGGACTCTGGAGAACCCCGGCGGGAGCAGTACTTC; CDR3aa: CASSRDSGEPRREQYF
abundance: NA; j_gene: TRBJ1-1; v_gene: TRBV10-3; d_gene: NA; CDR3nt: TGTGCCATAGGGGGGGGCACTGAAGCTTTCTTT; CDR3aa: CAIGGGTEAFF
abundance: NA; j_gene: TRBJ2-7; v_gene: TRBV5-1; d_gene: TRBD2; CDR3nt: TGCGCCAGCAGCCCGGCGGGGGATTTACAGGTCTGGAACGAGCAGTACTTC; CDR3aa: CASSPAGDLQVWNEQYF
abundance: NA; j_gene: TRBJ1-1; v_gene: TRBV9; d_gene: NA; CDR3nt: TGTGCCAGCAGCGTTGGACAAGTGAACACTGAAGCTTTCTTT; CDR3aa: CASSVGQVNTEAFF
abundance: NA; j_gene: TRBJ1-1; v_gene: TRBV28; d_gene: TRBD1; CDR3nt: TGTGCCAGCAGTTTGAACAGGGGGCCTGAAGCTTTCTTT; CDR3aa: CASSLNRGPEAFF
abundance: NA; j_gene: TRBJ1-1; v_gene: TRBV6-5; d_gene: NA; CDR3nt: TGTGCCAGCAGTTTTAAGGGGATCTCTGGGAACACTGAAGCTTTCTTT; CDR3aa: CASSFKGISGNTEAFF
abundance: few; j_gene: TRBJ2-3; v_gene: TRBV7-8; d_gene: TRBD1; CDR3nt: TGTGCCAGCAGCTTAAACAGGGGGCCCGCAGATACGCAGTATTTT; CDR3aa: CASSLNRGPADTQYF
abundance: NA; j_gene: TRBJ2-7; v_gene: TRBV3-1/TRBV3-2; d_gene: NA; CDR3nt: TGTGCCAGCAGCCATCTGAATAGGGAGCAGTACTTC; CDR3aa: CASSHLNREQYF
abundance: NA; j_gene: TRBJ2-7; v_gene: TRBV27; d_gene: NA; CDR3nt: TGTGCCAGCAGGAGGGGAGCAGCTGGGGAGCAGTACTTC; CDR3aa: CASRRGAAGEQYF
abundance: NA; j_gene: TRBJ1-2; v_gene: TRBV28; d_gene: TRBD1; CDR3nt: TGTGCCAGCAGTTCAGGGGGGACACTGGACTACACCTTC; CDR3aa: CASSSGGTLDYTF
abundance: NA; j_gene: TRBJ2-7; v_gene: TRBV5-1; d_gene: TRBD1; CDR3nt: TGCGCCAGCAGCACCGGGACAGGGGGTTTAGAGCAGTACTTC; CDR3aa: CASSTGTGGLEQYF
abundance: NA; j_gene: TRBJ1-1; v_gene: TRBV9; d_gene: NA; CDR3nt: TGTGCCAGCAGCGTAGCAGGGGCGGGGAGCACTGAAGCTTTCTTT; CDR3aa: CASSVAGAGSTEAFF
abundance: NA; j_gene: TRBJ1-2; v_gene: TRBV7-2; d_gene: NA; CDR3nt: TGTGCCAGCAGCTTACAACAGGGTCCCTATGGCTACACCTTC; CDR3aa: CASSLQQGPYGYTF
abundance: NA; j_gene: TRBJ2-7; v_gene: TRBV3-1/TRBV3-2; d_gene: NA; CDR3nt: TGTGCCAGCAGCCGGGCACTTGTATACGAGCAGTACTTC; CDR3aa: CASSRALVYEQYF
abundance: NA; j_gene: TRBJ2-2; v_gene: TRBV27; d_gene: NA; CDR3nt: TGTGCCAGCAGCCGGACGGTCGTTCGAGTAGCCGGGGAGCTGTTTTTT; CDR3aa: CASSRTVVRVAGELFF
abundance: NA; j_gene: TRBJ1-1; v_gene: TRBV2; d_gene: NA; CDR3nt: TGTGCCAGCACCACTGAGGGGGGCACTGAAGCTTTCTTT; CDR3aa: CASTTEGGTEAFF
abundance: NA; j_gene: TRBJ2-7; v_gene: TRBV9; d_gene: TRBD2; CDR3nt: TGTGCCAGCAGCGTAGGGTCTAGCGGGAGGACCTACGAGCAGTACTTC; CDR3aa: CASSVGSSGRTYEQYF
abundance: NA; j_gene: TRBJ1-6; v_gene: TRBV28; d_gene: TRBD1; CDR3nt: TGTGCCAGCGCCTGGGGGACAGAGAATTCACCCCTCCACTTT; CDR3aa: CASAWGTENSPLHF
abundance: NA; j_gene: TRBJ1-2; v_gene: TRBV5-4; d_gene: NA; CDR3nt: TGTGCCAGCTTCGCGCCAGGGAATAACTATGGCTACACCTTC; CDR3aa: CASFAPGNNYGYTF
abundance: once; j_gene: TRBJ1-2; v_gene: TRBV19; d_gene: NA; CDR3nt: TGTGCCAGTAGTGGTCGCGGGGGCTACACCTTC; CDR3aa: CASSGRGGYTF
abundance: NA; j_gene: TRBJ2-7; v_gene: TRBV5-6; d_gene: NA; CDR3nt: TGTGCCAGCAGCTTCAACAGGGGAGGCTACGAGCAGTACTTC; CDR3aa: CASSFNRGGYEQYF
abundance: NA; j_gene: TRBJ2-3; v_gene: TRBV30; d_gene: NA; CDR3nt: TGTGCCTGGACAGGGGGGGCTGGGTCCACAGATACGCAGTATTTT; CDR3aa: CAWTGGAGSTDTQYF
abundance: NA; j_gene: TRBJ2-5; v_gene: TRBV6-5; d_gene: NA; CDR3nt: TGTGCCAGCAGGGCCCTGGAGGTTGAGACCCAGTACTTC; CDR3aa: CASRALEVETQYF